The present TCR beta chain was sequenced within a study of blood T cell repertoires in COVID-19. As for the study in general: Acute and convalescent COVID-19 specimens originated in the United States, Italy and Spain. In each case, the material was cDNA or gDNA derived from T cells, B-cell-depleted T cells, or PBMCs.

In the authors' methods: Amplification from reference gene primers served as the basis for estimated nucleated cell counts. TCRdb's table, derived via immunoSEQ multiplex PCR, lists solely in-frame clones and lacks some. V and J calls and clone size are those listed in that table; D and trimming were worked out from the DNA. The profile covers tens of thousands of clones, with around nine tenths appearing a single time and about 4.9% taken by the ten largest. CDR3 size: 15 residues. Deletions cut 5 bases from V and 7 bases from J, with 18 bases between. Germline CDR1 is LGHDT and CDR2 is YNNKEL (reference sequence).

The sequencing sample was made of peripheral blood. The sequence came from a human donor in a cohort sampled during active COVID-19. The V call is TRBV3-1 (or the pseudogene TRBV3-2), the J call TRBJ2-1, with D possibly TRBD1 on 6 matching bases. DNA for the CDR3: TGTGCCAGCAGCAAAACAGGGAGAGTTGGGAATGAGCAGTTCTTC. It codes for CASSKTGRVGNEQFF.